The 5 T cell receptor beta chains presented below share a single source sample, sequenced in a study of follicular helper T cells after annual influenza vaccination. Clones were read by immunoSEQ multiplex PCR, and TCRdb kept only the in-frame ones, dropping some. This table has fewer than 4,500 clones, roughly four fifths appearing once. Time point given: 2015-2016 season, 7 days after influenza vaccination. The sample here was CXCR5+ CD38- circulating T follicular helper cells from blood, taken 7 days after influenza vaccination. Subset meaning: circulating Tfh, non-naive CD4+CXCR5+PD-1+ (ICOS+CD38+ or ICOS-CD38-). The receptors were sampled from an adult who received the influenza vaccine.

The rearrangement joins TRBV9 to TRBJ2-6; perhaps TRBD1 as D (6 bases). Trimming left V 5 bases short and J 0 bases short, with 12 bases between. Germline assignment: CDR1 SGDLS and CDR2 YYNGEE. The CDR3 spans 16 residues. CDR3 sequence reads: CASSTWTVSGANVLTF. CDR3 nucleotides: TGTGCCAGCAGTACCTGGACAGTCTCTGGGGCCAACGTCCTGACTTTC.

The chain couples TRBV10-3 to TRBJ1-1; 7 bases align to TRBD1. This CDR3 contains 16 residues. Per the germline V gene, CDR1 is ENHRY and CDR2 is SYGVKD. Germline trimming cut 1 base from V and 5 bases from J; bases unmatched to any gene: 10. The CDR3 bases are TGTGCCATCAGTGAGTACTGGGGGGACAGAGGGACTGAAGCTTTCTTT. Its translation: CAISEYWGDRGTEAFF.

V usage is TRBV9 and J usage is TRBJ1-4; tentatively, D is TRBD1 (6 bases). V was clipped by 0 bases and J by 10 bases, with 16 bases between them. In germline, CDR1 is SGDLS, CDR2 YYNGEE. The CDR3 runs to 15 residues. The CDR3 nucleotides are TGTGCCAGCAGCGTAGCTGGAGGGGGGCTCGGAAAACTGTTTTTT. This codes for CASSVAGGGLGKLFF.

The chain has TRBV19 and TRBJ2-1; the match to TRBD2 covers 14 bases. Germline V CDR1 and CDR2: LNHDA, SQIVND (reference sequence). The CDR3 sequence is 15 residues long. Germline trimming cut 1 base from V and 15 bases from J; bases unmatched to any gene: 8. The chain's CDR3 is CASSIVAGTSGGPFF. The CDR3, as DNA: TGTGCCAGTAGTATAGTGGCCGGGACTAGCGGGGGCCCGTTCTTC.

This CDR3 reads CASSTHRGQSPYEQYF. The CDR3 region has the DNA TGTGCCAGCAGCACTCACAGGGGGCAATCCCCCTACGAGCAGTACTTC. The chain is built from TRBV11-2 and TRBJ2-7; 9 nucleotides line up with TRBD1. CDR1 is SGHAT and CDR2 is FQNNGV in the germline V gene. CDR3 length: 16 amino acids. J was trimmed by 2 bases and V by 5 bases; bases with no gene match: 10.